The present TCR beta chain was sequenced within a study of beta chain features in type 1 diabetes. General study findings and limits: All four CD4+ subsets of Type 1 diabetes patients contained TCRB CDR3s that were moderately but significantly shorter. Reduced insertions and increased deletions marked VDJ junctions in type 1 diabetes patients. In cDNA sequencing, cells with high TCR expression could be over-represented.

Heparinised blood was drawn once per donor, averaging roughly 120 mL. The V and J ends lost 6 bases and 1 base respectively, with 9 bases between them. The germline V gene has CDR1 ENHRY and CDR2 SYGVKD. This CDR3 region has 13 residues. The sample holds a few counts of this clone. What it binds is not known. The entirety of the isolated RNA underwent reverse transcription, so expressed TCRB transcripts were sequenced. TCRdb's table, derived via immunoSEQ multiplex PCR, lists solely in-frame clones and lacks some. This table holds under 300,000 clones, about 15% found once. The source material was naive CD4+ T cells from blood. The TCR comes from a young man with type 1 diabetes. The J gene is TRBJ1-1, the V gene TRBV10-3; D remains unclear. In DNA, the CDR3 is TGTGCCATCAGCGCTCAACAGAACACTGAAGCTTTCTTT. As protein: CAISAQQNTEAFF.